Below, 15 T cell receptor beta chains from the same sample are listed, as sequenced in a study of blood T cell repertoires in COVID-19. The repertoire was sequenced with immunoSEQ multiplex PCR; TCRdb's copy has only in-frame clones and lacks some. The sample has approximately 120,000 clones; approximately 85% are singletons. Source material: peripheral blood. Receptor source: a human donor in a cohort sampled during active COVID-19.

The J gene is TRBJ2-1, the V gene TRBV6-5; D might be TRBD2 (7 bases). The CDR3 runs 15 residues. Germline assignment: CDR1 MNHEY and CDR2 SVGAGI. The germline V and J ends were trimmed by 4 bases and 6 bases, with 16 bases remaining between them. The CDR3 region has the DNA TGTGCCAGCAGTTTAAGTGTCGGGGGGCGCAATGAGCAGTTCTTC. This encodes CASSLSVGGRNEQFF.

This rearrangement joins TRBV6-6 to TRBJ1-1, with a tentative D call TRBD1 (5 bases). V was cut by 5 bases and J by 3 bases, with 19 bases left in between. Looked up from germline, CDR1 is MNHNY and CDR2 is SVGAGI (reference sequence). CDR3 length: 16 amino acids. The chain's CDR3 is CASSRWGDGTDTEAFF. The CDR3 region has the DNA TGTGCCAGCAGTCGATGGGGGGACGGAACTGACACTGAAGCTTTCTTT.

The V and J genes are TRBV6-6 and TRBJ2-1; no clear D. The CDR3 covers 12 residues. Germline V gene lookup returns CDR1 MNHNY and CDR2 SVGAGI (reference sequence). The V end was cut by 2 bases, the J end by 5 bases, with 4 bases between. The CDR3 DNA reads as TGTGCCAGCAGTTACCTTGACAATGAGCAGTTCTTC. Protein sequence: CASSYLDNEQFF.

V gene TRBV20-1 combines with J gene TRBJ1-1; 10 positions agree with TRBD1. With 3 bases clipped from V and 3 bases from J, the junction kept 7 bases outside the gene matches. The CDR3 is 15 amino acids. Germline V gives CDR1 DFQATT, CDR2 SNEGSKA (reference sequence). The CDR3 protein is CSASPRTGGYTEAFF. CDR3 bases: TGCAGTGCTAGTCCCCGGACAGGGGGGTACACTGAAGCTTTCTTT.

The genes are TRBV6-1 and TRBJ1-6; TRBD1 matches 7 bases. The trim removed 2 bases at V and 14 bases at J, leaving 6 bases unmatched. The CDR3 runs to 13 residues. CDR1 is MNHNS and CDR2 is SASEGT in the germline V gene. The CDR3 DNA sequence: TGTGCCAGCAGTGAACCCGGGACAGTCTCCCTCCACTTT. This codes for CASSEPGTVSLHF.

The chain combines TRBV2 with TRBJ2-7; TRBD1 aligns across 9 bases. The V gene's germline CDR1 is SNHLY and CDR2 FYNNEI. V shed 4 bases, J shed 3 bases, and the junction held 7 bases outside the gene matches. CDR3 size: 15 residues. The CDR3 protein is CASSGFGTGSYEQYF. Here the CDR3 DNA reads TGTGCCAGCAGTGGGTTTGGGACAGGGAGCTACGAGCAGTACTTC.

V gene TRBV5-1 combines with J gene TRBJ2-1, with TRBD2 matching over 7 bases. In germline, CDR1 is SGHRS, CDR2 YFSETQ. The CDR3 runs 16 residues. J was trimmed by 0 bases and V by 5 bases; bases with no gene match: 8. The CDR3 DNA sequence: TGCGCCAGCAGTTGGGGGAGGGGACCCTCCTACAATGAGCAGTTCTTC. Translated: CASSWGRGPSYNEQFF.

The chain is built from TRBV27 and TRBJ1-6; 8 nucleotides agree with TRBD1. This CDR3 comprises 18 residues. Germline trimming cut 6 bases from V and 2 bases from J; bases unmatched to any gene: 12. Germline-derived CDR1 and CDR2 are MNHEY and SMNVEV (reference sequence). This CDR3 is CASSRFGQGSAYNSPLHF. In DNA, the CDR3 is TGTGCCAGCAGCCGATTCGGACAGGGATCGGCCTATAATTCACCCCTCCACTTT.

The chain combines TRBV7-3 with TRBJ2-1; 9 bases fit TRBD1. Per the germline V gene, CDR1 is SGHTA and CDR2 is FQGTGA. Trimming took 2 bases from V and 5 from J; bases not matched to a gene: 4. This CDR3 region has 15 residues. The CDR3 here is CASSLGTGSHNEQFF. Here the CDR3 DNA reads TGTGCCAGCAGCTTAGGGACAGGGTCCCACAATGAGCAGTTCTTC.

Only one count was recorded for this clone. Written as DNA, the CDR3 is TGTGCCAGCAGTCTCAGTACTGAAGCTTTCTTT. Amino acid sequence: CASSLSTEAFF. This sequence joins TRBV28 and TRBJ1-1; D is unclear. The V end was cut by 5 bases, the J end by 5 bases, with 6 bases between. The CDR3 covers 11 residues. Germline CDR1 MDHEN, CDR2 SYDVKM.

This clone was seen just once. V gene TRBV7-3 combines with J gene TRBJ2-2; 8 bases agree with TRBD2. Germline CDR1 and CDR2: SGHTA and FQGTGA. J was trimmed by 6 bases and V by 1 base; bases with no gene match: 4. CDR3 length: 15 amino acids. The CDR3 reads CASSLSSSGPGELFF. For the CDR3, the DNA is TGTGCCAGCAGCTTAAGTTCTAGCGGGCCCGGGGAGCTGTTTTTT.

The chain combines TRBV15 with TRBJ2-5, with D possibly TRBD2 on 7 matching bases. Germline values: CDR1 LNHNV, CDR2 YYDKDF (reference sequence). The CDR3 extends over 15 amino acids. V was clipped by 0 bases and J by 5 bases, with 13 bases between them. The DNA for the CDR3 is TGTGCCACCAGCAGAGATGGGGGGCGGGGGGAGACCCAGTACTTC. Translated, it gives CATSRDGGRGETQYF.

V and J are TRBV5-1 and TRBJ1-2, with D tentatively TRBD1 (6 bases). The CDR3 extends over 16 amino acids. Germline V gene lookup returns CDR1 SGHRS and CDR2 YFSETQ. Trimming took 0 bases from V and 9 from J, leaving 21 bases between them. The CDR3 DNA follows: TGCGCCAGCAGCTTGGTGGTTGGACAGACGCTTGGGAGCTACACCTTC. Translation gives CASSLVVGQTLGSYTF. Supplemented by reference TRBV5-1 and TRBJ1-2, the full variable domain reads KAGVTQTPRYLIKTRGQQVTLSCSPISGHRSVSWYQQTPGQGLQFLFEYFSETQRNKGNFPGRFSGRQFSNSRSEMNVSTLELGDSALYLCASSLVVGQTLGSYTFGSGTRLTVV.

The gene calls are TRBV10-3 and TRBJ1-2; D gene uncertain. The germline CDR1 and CDR2 sequences are ENHRY and SYGVKD. V was trimmed by 2 bases and J by 5 bases, leaving 6 bases between them. This CDR3 is built from 12 residues. Here the CDR3 DNA reads TGTGCCATCAGTGAGACGGGTTATGGCTACACCTTC. It is translated as CAISETGYGYTF.

V and J are TRBV13 and TRBJ2-7, with 7 bases matching TRBD2. The ends lost 7 bases at V and 1 base at J; junction bases unmatched: 10. CDR1 PRHDT and CDR2 FYEKMQ come from the germline V gene (reference sequence). This CDR3 is 15 amino acids long. CDR3 loop: CASTPRGRGSYEQYF. The DNA for the CDR3 is TGTGCCAGCACCCCCAGAGGGCGGGGGTCCTACGAGCAGTACTTC. The complete variable domain, with remaining parts taken from reference TRBV13 and TRBJ2-7, reads AAGVIQSPRHLIKEKRETATLKCYPIPRHDTVYWYQQGPGQDPQFLISFYEKMQSDKGSIPDRFSAQQFSDYHSELNMSSLELGDSALYFCASTPRGRGSYEQYFGPGTRLTVT.